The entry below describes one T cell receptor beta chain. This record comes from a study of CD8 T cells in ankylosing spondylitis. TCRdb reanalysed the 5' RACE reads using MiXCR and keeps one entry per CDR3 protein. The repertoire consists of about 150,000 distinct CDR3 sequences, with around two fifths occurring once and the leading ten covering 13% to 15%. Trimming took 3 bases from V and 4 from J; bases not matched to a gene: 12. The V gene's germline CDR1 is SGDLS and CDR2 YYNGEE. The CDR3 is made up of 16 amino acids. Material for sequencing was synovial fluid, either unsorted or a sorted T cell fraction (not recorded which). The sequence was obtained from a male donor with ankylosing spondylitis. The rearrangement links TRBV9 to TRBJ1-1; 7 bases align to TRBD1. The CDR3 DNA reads TGTGCCAGCAGCGCCCCATCCCAGGGGGGAAGCACTGAAGCTTTCTTT. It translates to CASSAPSQGGSTEAFF. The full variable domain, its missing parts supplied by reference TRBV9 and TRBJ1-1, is DSGVTQTPKHLITATGQRVTLRCSPRSGDLSVYWYQQSLDQGLQFLIQYYNGEERAKGNILERFSAQQFPDLHSELNLSSLELGDSALYFCASSAPSQGGSTEAFFGQGTRLTVV.